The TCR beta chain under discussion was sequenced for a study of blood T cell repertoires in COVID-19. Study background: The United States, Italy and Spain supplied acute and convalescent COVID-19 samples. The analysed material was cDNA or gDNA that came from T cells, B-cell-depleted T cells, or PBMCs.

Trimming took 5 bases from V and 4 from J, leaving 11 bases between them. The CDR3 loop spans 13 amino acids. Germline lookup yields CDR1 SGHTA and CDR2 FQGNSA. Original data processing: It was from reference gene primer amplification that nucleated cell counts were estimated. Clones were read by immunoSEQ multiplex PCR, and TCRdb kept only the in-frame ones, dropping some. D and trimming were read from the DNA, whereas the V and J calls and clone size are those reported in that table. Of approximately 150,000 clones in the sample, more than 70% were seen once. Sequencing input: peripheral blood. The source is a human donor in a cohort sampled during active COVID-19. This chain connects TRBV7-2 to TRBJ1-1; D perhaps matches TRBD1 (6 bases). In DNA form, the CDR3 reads TGTGCCAGCAGCGCGGGGGCGGTCACTGAAGCTTTCTTT. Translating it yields CASSAGAVTEAFF.